These T cell receptor beta chains were read from a single sample in a study of T cells after yellow fever vaccination. TCRdb recomputed calls from the 5' RACE reads with MiXCR, one row per CDR3 protein. The sample lists 320,000 or so distinct CDR3 sequences; roughly 8% were seen once. This sample comprised PBMCs, obtained around 45 days after the first yellow fever vaccination. These receptors came from a man between 18 and 29 years old who received the YFV17D yellow fever vaccine. Each CDR3 is given with its conserved first and last residue. The D gene is left open where the match is weak. Rows may omit the clone size; those that give it use once, few, many or a size class.

>TRBJ2-1|14|-|-|TRBV18
CASSPRRAGNEQFF
TGTGCCAGCTCACCGAGGAGGGCGGGGAATGAGCAGTTCTTC
>TRBJ2-1|14|-|-|TRBV4-2
CASSQGGGYNEQFF
TGTGCCAGCAGCCAAGGTGGTGGGTACAATGAGCAGTTCTTC
>TRBJ2-7|17|-|few|TRBV18
CASSPRIRGGPTYEQYF
TGTGCCAGCTCACCACGAATCAGGGGGGGTCCCACCTACGAGCAGTACTTC
>TRBJ2-7|16|-|few|TRBV11-1
CASSPRTSRGSYEQYF
TGTGCCAGCAGCCCGAGGACGTCCCGAGGCTCCTACGAGCAGTACTTC
>TRBJ2-3|11|-|few|TRBV27
CASRRAGTQYF
TGTGCCAGCAGACGTGCAGGTACGCAGTATTTT
>TRBJ2-4|17|-|-|TRBV6-5
CASSYSVENGAKNIQYF
TGTGCCAGCAGTTACTCGGTGGAGAATGGAGCCAAAAACATTCAGTACTTC
>TRBJ2-7|15|-|-|TRBV5-1
CASSLVFGQAYEQYF
TGCGCCAGCAGCTTGGTTTTTGGGCAGGCCTACGAGCAGTACTTC
>TRBJ2-5|14|-|few|TRBV7-2
CASSTSPGTETQYF
TGTGCCAGCTCCACGTCCCCGGGGACGGAGACCCAGTACTTC
>TRBJ2-5|14|-|-|TRBV11-1
CASSLGWWGETQYF
TGTGCCAGCAGCTTAGGGTGGTGGGGCGAGACCCAGTACTTC
>TRBJ1-1|13|-|-|TRBV2
CASSEGAGTEAFF
TGTGCCAGCAGTGAAGGAGCCGGCACTGAAGCTTTCTTT
>TRBJ2-5|13|-|-|TRBV7-7
CASSLKVAETQYF
TGTGCCAGCAGCTTAAAAGTGGCGGAGACCCAGTACTTC
>TRBJ2-1|14|-|-|TRBV12-3/TRBV12-4
CASSYYQNPGRLLF
TGTGCCAGCAGTTACTACCAAAATCCGGGACGCCTTCTCTTC
>TRBJ2-5|15|TRBD1|-|TRBV24-1
CATSDVSGTGETQYF
TGTGCCACCAGTGATGTGTCGGGGACAGGGGAGACCCAGTACTTC
>TRBJ1-1|12|-|-|TRBV7-9
CASSLGKAEAFF
TGTGCCAGCAGCTTAGGCAAAGCGGAAGCTTTCTTT
>TRBJ2-1|16|-|-|TRBV18
CASSPPLGRENNEQFF
TGTGCCAGCTCACCACCGTTGGGCAGGGAAAACAATGAGCAGTTCTTC
>TRBJ2-1|13|TRBD1|many|TRBV5-1
CASSLDRGNEQFF
TGCGCCAGCAGCTTGGACAGGGGGAATGAGCAGTTCTTC
>TRBJ2-3|14|-|-|TRBV5-1
CASRGTPGTDTQYF
TGCGCCAGCAGAGGGACTCCCGGCACAGATACGCAGTATTTT
>TRBJ2-3|13|-|-|TRBV12-3/TRBV12-4
CASSSSTADTQYF
TGTGCCAGCAGTTCGTCGACAGCAGATACGCAGTATTTT
>TRBJ2-1|11|-|few|TRBV20-1
CSAAGWDEQFF
TGCAGTGCTGCCGGATGGGATGAGCAGTTCTTC
>TRBJ1-5|13|TRBD1|-|TRBV12-3/TRBV12-4
CASSFNRGQPQHF
TGTGCCAGCAGTTTCAACAGGGGACAGCCCCAGCATTTT
>TRBJ1-1|15|-|few|TRBV4-1
CASSQDLWQGTEAFF
TGCGCCAGCAGCCAAGATCTTTGGCAGGGCACTGAAGCTTTCTTT
>TRBJ2-1|14|-|-|TRBV4-1
CASSQENHSDEQFF
TGCGCCAGCAGCCAAGAAAACCATAGCGATGAGCAGTTCTTC
>TRBJ2-7|15|TRBD2|few|TRBV5-6
CASSLGGLAGSEQYF
TGTGCCAGCAGCTTGGGCGGACTAGCAGGATCCGAGCAGTACTTC
>TRBJ2-1|13|-|many|TRBV12-3/TRBV12-4
CASSPRGHNEQFF
TGTGCCAGCAGTCCCCGGGGCCACAATGAGCAGTTCTTC
>TRBJ2-1|17|TRBD2|-|TRBV12-3/TRBV12-4
CASSKSLAGPHEGEQFF
TGTGCCAGCAGCAAGAGCTTAGCGGGGCCACACGAGGGTGAGCAGTTCTTC
>TRBJ1-3|14|-|-|TRBV30
CAWSREYSGNTIYF
TGTGCCTGGAGTCGGGAGTACTCTGGAAACACCATATATTTT
>TRBJ1-6|14|-|-|TRBV7-2
CASSFTATGGYFHF
TGTGCCAGCAGCTTCACCGCGACGGGGGGATATTTCCACTTT
>TRBJ1-1|13|-|many|TRBV11-2
CASSLVWNTEAFF
TGTGCCAGCAGCTTAGTTTGGAACACTGAAGCTTTCTTT
>TRBJ2-7|13|-|few|TRBV21-1
CASRGGTQYEQYF
TGTGCCAGCAGGGGCGGGACCCAATACGAGCAGTACTTC
>TRBJ2-5|14|TRBD2|few|TRBV7-9
CASSSLGGGETQYF
TGTGCCAGCAGCTCCCTTGGGGGGGGAGAGACCCAGTACTTC
>TRBJ1-5|14|-|-|TRBV7-2
CATGQGSHGQPQHF
TGTGCCACCGGTCAGGGATCCCACGGACAGCCCCAGCATTTT
>TRBJ2-3|19|-|-|TRBV4-2
CASSPWGRGERSSTDTQYF
TGTGCCAGCAGCCCATGGGGTCGCGGGGAAAGATCTAGCACAGATACGCAGTATTTT
>TRBJ2-3|11|-|few|TRBV12-3/TRBV12-4
CASTDGGTQYF
TGTGCCAGCACAGACGGAGGTACGCAGTATTTT
>TRBJ1-1|15|-|few|TRBV7-2
CASRAPAAGDTEAFF
TGTGCCAGCAGAGCCCCGGCGGCAGGAGACACTGAAGCTTTCTTT
>TRBJ2-2|16|TRBD2|few|TRBV7-9
CASSFPSGGANGELFF
TGTGCCAGCAGCTTCCCTAGCGGGGGGGCGAACGGGGAGCTGTTTTTT
>TRBJ1-1|14|TRBD1|few|TRBV20-1
CRAGTGGMNTEAFF
TGCAGAGCCGGGACAGGGGGCATGAACACTGAAGCTTTCTTT
>TRBJ2-7|13|-|-|TRBV20-1
CSARRQVSYEQYF
TGCAGTGCTCGAAGACAGGTCTCCTACGAGCAGTACTTC
>TRBJ1-2|15|TRBD1|few|TRBV7-9
CASSYGTGKNYGYTF
TGTGCCAGCAGCTACGGGACAGGGAAGAACTATGGCTACACCTTC
>TRBJ2-3|15|-|-|TRBV5-1
CASSLAAVMTDTQYF
TGCGCCAGCAGCTTGGCCGCGGTAATGACAGATACGCAGTATTTT
>TRBJ1-1|14|-|few|TRBV12-3/TRBV12-4
CASSVTAMNTEAFF
TGTGCCAGCAGTGTGACAGCCATGAACACTGAAGCTTTCTTT
>TRBJ2-3|17|-|-|TRBV12-3/TRBV12-4
CASSLAPWGGVTDTQYF
TGTGCCAGCAGTCTTGCCCCCTGGGGCGGGGTCACAGATACGCAGTATTTT